This TCR beta chain was documented in a study of T cells in Graves' hyperthyroidism and ophthalmopathy. Study-level information: Prior to any treatment, at the point of initial diagnosis, peripheral blood was collected.

Study-level points and caveats: Most clonotypes that expanded in the thyroid above 0.001 also showed up in blood.

The investigators amplified TCR beta CDR3 regions from RNA transcripts. In the first-round RT-PCR of the TCR CDR3, the HTBI primer set was used. TCRdb recomputed calls from the multiplex PCR reads with MiXCR, one row per CDR3 protein. The table shows about 530,000 distinct CDR3 sequences, with roughly 18% occurring only once. As for this clonotype: Its target is unknown.

Diagnostic decisions used clinical symptoms, serum thyroxine and TRAb, thyroid ultrasound and orbital computed tomography. The authors took PBMCs from 10 ml fresh peripheral blood. Sequences were obtained from blood. This TCR was sampled from a young woman with Graves' ophthalmopathy.

In DNA form, the CDR3 reads TGCGCCAGCAGCCAAGATTCAGGACAGGCGTCCTACGAGCAGTACTTC. Translated: CASSQDSGQASYEQYF. This chain connects TRBV4-3 to TRBJ2-7; 7 bases match TRBD1. CDR1 LGHNA and CDR2 YSLEER come from the germline V gene. The CDR3 is 16 residues long. Unmatched junction bases numbered 6, after V lost 0 bases and J lost 1 base.